Presented here are 25 T cell receptor beta chains from one specimen sequenced in a study of graft-versus-host responses after intestinal transplantation (dated by TCRdb to the early 2020s). Explained via the paper, the time point label denotes: cells obtained before transplantation from donor or recipient. The method was the immunoSEQ multiplex PCR assay. This is the immuneACCESS table as TCRdb keeps it, with only in-frame sequences that have V and J called. A part of the clones is gone; compared with another copy, unresolved V genes explain less than half, and the rest is unexplained. This sample gives 11,000 to 15,000 clones in total; approximately 30% of them show up just once. Clones ranked in the top ten supply around 5.4% of the sample. The sample here was alloreactive CD4+ T cells from a mixed lymphocyte reaction culture, taken before intestinal transplant. The cell subset or site label corresponds to: CFSE-low proliferating T cells sorted from roughly six-day pre-transplant mixed lymphocyte reaction (GvH or HvG direction). These receptor sequences come from a human patient who received an intestinal transplant.

This clone appeared a few times. CDR3 DNA sequence: TGTGCCAGCAGCTTAAATGGCAGAAGAGAAGAGACCCAGTACTTC. Encoded protein: CASSLNGRREETQYF. The chain uses TRBV7-3 and TRBJ2-5; no firm D call. Germline V gene lookup returns CDR1 SGHTA and CDR2 FQGTGA. Between the trimmed V and J ends, which lost 1 base and 3 bases, there was a span of 12 bases. The CDR3 has 15 residues.

This clone is deemed medium-sized. The V and J genes are TRBV2 and TRBJ1-1; no firm D call. Germline V CDR1 and CDR2: SNHLY, FYNNEI. Trimming took off 3 bases at V and 0 bases at J, with 2 bases between the two ends. CDR3 length: 12 residues. DNA of the CDR3: TGTGCCAGCAGTGAGTTGAACACTGAAGCTTTCTTT. Protein sequence: CASSELNTEAFF.

The chain employs TRBV28 and TRBJ2-7; TRBD1 aligns across 7 bases. V lost 1 base to trimming and J lost 2 bases; unmatched junction nucleotides: 11. CDR3 length: 17 amino acids. Germline V gene data show CDR1 as MDHEN and CDR2 as SYDVKM. The CDR3 reads CASSLFLDRLVAYEQYF. The DNA for the CDR3 is TGTGCCAGCAGTTTATTTCTGGACAGGCTCGTGGCCTACGAGCAGTACTTC.

By share, this clone counts as medium-sized. This rearrangement joins TRBV12-5 to TRBJ1-3; D uncertain. CDR3 length: 14 residues. Germline V gene sequence: CDR1 LGHNT, CDR2 FRNRAP. V was trimmed by 7 bases and J by 3 bases, leaving 13 bases between them. The CDR3 reads CASAQGHVGNTIYF. CDR3 bases: TGTGCTAGTGCCCAAGGGCACGTTGGAAACACCATATATTTT.

To note about this clone: This likely stems from a read error, as it lies one base from a far larger clone. The genes are TRBV5-1 and TRBJ2-7; 9 bases map to TRBD2. The CDR3 is made up of 16 amino acids. V lost 2 bases and J lost 0; bases outside the gene matches: 6. CDR1 is SGHRS and CDR2 is YFSETQ in the germline V gene. For the CDR3, the DNA is TGCGCCAGCAGCTTTGCAAGCGGGAGGTACTCCTACGAGCAGTACTTC. Residues: CASSFASGRYSYEQYF.

This clone was detected only a few times. This chain connects TRBV6-6 to TRBJ2-2, with a tentative D call TRBD1 (6 bases). Between the trimmed V and J ends, which lost 0 bases and 4 bases, there was a span of 9 bases. Germline CDR1 reads MNHNY; CDR2 reads SVGAGI (reference sequence). CDR3 size: 15 residues. The CDR3 nucleotides are TGTGCCAGCAGTTACTCCTACAGGGCCACCGGGGAGCTGTTTTTT. Its translation is CASSYSYRATGELFF.

This clone was seen a few times. The chain combines TRBV5-4 with TRBJ2-7; D remains ambiguous. V gave up 4 bases and J gave up 1 base, with 12 bases separating them. In germline, CDR1 is SGHNT, CDR2 YYREEE (reference sequence). This CDR3 has 14 amino acids. CDR3 sequence: CASSQERISYEQYF. The CDR3 bases are TGTGCCAGCAGCCAAGAGAGAATTTCCTACGAGCAGTACTTC.

This clone has only a few counts. V usage is TRBV30 and J usage is TRBJ2-1, with TRBD1 as a possible D gene (6 bases). This CDR3 region has 15 residues. The V gene lost 4 bases and the J gene lost 5 bases, with 18 bases spanning the gap. Germline CDR1 is GTSNPN and CDR2 is SVGIG (reference sequence). The CDR3 is CAWTKQGLSNNEQFF. The CDR3, as DNA: TGTGCCTGGACTAAACAGGGTCTATCTAACAATGAGCAGTTCTTC.

The chain is built from TRBV15 and TRBJ2-2; D is undetermined. V dropped 1 base and J dropped 7 bases, with 19 bases sitting between them. CDR1 LNHNV and CDR2 YYDKDF come from the germline V gene (reference sequence). CDR3 length: 17 amino acids. In DNA, the CDR3 is TGTGCCACCAGCAGAGGCAGACCAGAGAGTTACCTCGGGGAGCTGTTTTTT. Translating gives CATSRGRPESYLGELFF. Full variable domain (rest looked up from reference TRBV15 and TRBJ2-2): DAMVIQNPRYQVTQFGKPVTLSCSQTLNHNVMYWYQQKSSQAPKLLFHYYDKDFNNEADTPDNFQSRRPNTSFCFLDIRSPGLGDTAMYLCATSRGRPESYLGELFFGEGSRLTVL.

Points on this clone: At one end the junction does not follow the germline gene, possibly because of a read error. Distinct nucleotide sequences in the sample also encode this CDR3. The genes are TRBV5-1 and TRBJ1-1, with D perhaps matching TRBD1 (5 bases). Germline assignment: CDR1 SGHRS and CDR2 YFSETQ. The CDR3 sequence is 14 residues long. The CDR3 protein is CASSPAPGRTEAFF. In DNA form, the CDR3 reads TGTGCCAGCAGCCCCGCCCCAGGGAGGACTGAAGCTTTCTTT. The full variable domain, its missing parts supplied by reference TRBV5-1 and TRBJ1-1, is KAGVTQTPRYLIKTRGQQVTLSCSPISGHRSVSWYQQTPGQGLQFLFEYFSETQRNKGNFPGRFSGRQFSNSRSEMNVSTLELGDSALYLCASSPAPGRTEAFFGQGTRLTVV.

Comment on this clone: This may be a read error, as it is one base from a much larger clone. The sample has other DNA sequences that encode this CDR3 too. The chain employs TRBV28 and TRBJ1-6; the D is unclear. Germline loops: CDR1 MDHEN, CDR2 SYDVKM. Trimming took 7 bases from V and 10 from J, leaving 17 bases between them. This CDR3 spans 14 amino acids. For the CDR3, the DNA is TGTGCCAGCACGGAGGGTTGGAGAGGGTCACCCCTCCACTTT. It translates to CASTEGWRGSPLHF.

This clone was seen more than once but under ten times. The J gene is TRBJ2-5, the V gene TRBV9, with D hard to call. Germline V gene sequence: CDR1 SGDLS, CDR2 YYNGEE. The CDR3 covers 13 residues. V was cut by 3 bases and J by 6 bases, with 12 bases left in between. The CDR3 region has the DNA TGTGCCAGCAGCGCCCAACTAAGCCAGACCCAGTACTTC. Translating it yields CASSAQLSQTQYF.

V gene TRBV7-2 combines with J gene TRBJ2-7, with D hard to call. Trimming took off 1 base at V and 9 bases at J, with 13 bases between the two ends. The CDR3 extends over 13 amino acids. Germline V gene lookup returns CDR1 SGHTA and CDR2 FQGNSA. The CDR3 bases are TGTGCCAGCAGCTTAGAAAACTACAATAGGCAGTACTTC. Translating gives CASSLENYNRQYF.

This clone was counted a few times. The junction does not match germline at one end; this may be a read error. The chain has TRBV10-3 and TRBJ2-7; perhaps TRBD2 as D (6 bases). CDR3 length: 15 amino acids. CDR1 ENHRY and CDR2 SYGVKD come from the germline V gene. The CDR3 reads CASSYQAGFPYEQYF. Written as DNA, the CDR3 is TGTGCCAGCAGTTACCAAGCGGGTTTTCCCTACGAGCAGTACTTC.

The table lists this clone with a few counts. The genes are TRBV4-2 and TRBJ2-3; 9 nucleotides align to TRBD2. V gave up 5 bases and J gave up 3 bases; unmatched junction bases: 6. CDR3 length: 15 amino acids. CDR1 is LGHNA, CDR2 YNFKEQ, per germline. CDR3 in DNA: TGTGCCAGCAGCTTGCGACTAGCGGCTACAGATACGCAGTATTTT. Encoded protein: CASSLRLAATDTQYF.

The chain joins TRBV21-1 to TRBJ2-7; the DNA was not compared with TRBD1, the D call given in the table. TRBV21-1 corresponds to a pseudogene. The CDR3 loop spans 13 amino acids. CDR3: CASSQNPWAEQYF. DNA of the CDR3: TGTGCCAGCAGCCAAAACCCATGGGCTGAGCAGTACTTC.

The rearrangement joins TRBV6-1 to TRBJ2-1; weak D call: TRBD1 (6 bases). The CDR3 consists of 15 residues. V lost 2 bases and J 9 bases, leaving 17 bases between the germline ends. Germline loops: CDR1 MNHNS, CDR2 SASEGT. CDR3 in DNA: TGTGCCAGCAGTGAATGGACAGACACAAAGGGTGAGCAGTTCTTC. The encoded protein is CASSEWTDTKGEQFF.

This clone was observed a single time. The V call is TRBV9, the J call TRBJ2-7; unclear D gene. V lost 1 base, J lost 0 bases, and 5 bases lay in between. From germline, CDR1 is SGDLS and CDR2 YYNGEE. The CDR3 runs to 13 residues. The CDR3 loop reads CASSVQSSYEQYF. Here the CDR3 DNA reads TGTGCCAGCAGCGTACAGAGCTCCTACGAGCAGTACTTC.

This chain uses TRBV5-8 with TRBJ2-7; the D call may be TRBD1 or TRBD2 (6 bases each). Germline CDR1 and CDR2: SGHTS and YDEGEE. V was trimmed by 2 bases and J by 2 bases, leaving 8 bases between them. The CDR3 sequence is 13 residues long. The CDR3 DNA reads TGTGCCAGCAGCTTTGGGGGGCCCTACGAGCAGTACTTC. This translates into CASSFGGPYEQYF.

This clone showed up just a few times. The chain has TRBV5-4 and TRBJ1-3; tentative D call: TRBD1 (5 bases). Germline CDR1 reads SGHNT; CDR2 reads YYREEE (reference sequence). The V gene lost 0 bases and the J gene lost 4 bases, with 11 bases spanning the gap. This CDR3 has 15 residues. The CDR3 spells CASSLGGTFGNTIYF. In DNA form, the CDR3 reads TGTGCCAGCAGCTTGGGGGGGACCTTCGGAAACACCATATATTTT.

The chain joins TRBV21-1 to TRBJ2-5; TRBD2, as called in the table, went unchecked against the DNA. TRBV21-1 is described as a pseudogene. The CDR3 covers 17 residues. The DNA of the CDR3 is TGTGCCAGCAGCACCCCAGGGACTAGCGGCATCCAAGAGACCCAGTACTTC. Residues: CASSTPGTSGIQETQYF.

This clone was detected a few times. The chain links TRBV19 to TRBJ2-1; tentative D call: TRBD2 (5 bases). CDR1 is LNHDA and CDR2 is SQIVND in the germline V gene (reference sequence). This CDR3 contains 14 residues. Trimming took 5 bases from V and 7 from J, leaving 15 bases between them. CDR3 sequence: CASSVRRFGNEQFF. Written as DNA, the CDR3 is TGTGCCAGTAGTGTCCGGAGGTTCGGAAATGAGCAGTTCTTC.

This clone is medium-sized by share. The chain recombines TRBV5-1 with TRBJ2-7; TRBD2 agrees at 10 bases. The CDR3 extends over 15 amino acids. V was pared by 4 bases and J by 2 bases, with 6 bases of the junction left unmatched. CDR1 SGHRS and CDR2 YFSETQ come from the germline V gene. Written as DNA, the CDR3 is TGCGCCAGCAGCCCAAGCGGGAGGGGAACCTACGAGCAGTACTTC. It encodes CASSPSGRGTYEQYF.

The chain is built from TRBV30 and TRBJ2-1; TRBD1 agrees at 8 bases. CDR1 and CDR2 from the germline V gene are GTSNPN and SVGIG (reference sequence). With V trimmed by 0 bases and J by 7 bases, 5 bases remained unmatched. The CDR3 has 14 amino acids. In nucleotides, the CDR3 is TGTGCCTGGAGTGTACTGAGGACAGGGAATGAGCAGTTCTTC. It translates to CAWSVLRTGNEQFF.

The chain recombines TRBV4-1 with TRBJ2-7; a possible D gene is TRBD1 (5 bases). Trimming removed 0 bases at V and 12 bases at J, with 18 bases between. This CDR3 region has 14 residues. The germline gives CDR1 MGHRA, CDR2 YSYEKL. CDR3 DNA sequence: TGCGCCAGCAGCCAAGATTTTTATCTGGACAACCTGTACTTC. Protein sequence: CASSQDFYLDNLYF.